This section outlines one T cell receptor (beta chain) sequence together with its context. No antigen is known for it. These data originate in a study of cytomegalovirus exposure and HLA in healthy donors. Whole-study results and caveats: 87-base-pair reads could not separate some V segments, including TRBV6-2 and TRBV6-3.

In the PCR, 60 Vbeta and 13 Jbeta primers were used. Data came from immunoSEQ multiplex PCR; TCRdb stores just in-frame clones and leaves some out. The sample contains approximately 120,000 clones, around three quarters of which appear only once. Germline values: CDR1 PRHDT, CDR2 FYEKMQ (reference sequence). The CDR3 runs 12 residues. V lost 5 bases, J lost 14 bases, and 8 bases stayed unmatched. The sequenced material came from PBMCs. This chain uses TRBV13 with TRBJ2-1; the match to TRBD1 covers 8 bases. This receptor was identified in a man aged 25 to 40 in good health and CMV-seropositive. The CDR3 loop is CASSPRQGYEFF. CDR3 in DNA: TGTGCCAGCAGCCCCCGACAGGGGTATGAGTTCTTC.